This section outlines one TCR beta chain sequence together with its context. The data originate from a study of blood T cell repertoires in COVID-19. Only in-frame clones appear in the TCRdb table, and some are missing; sequencing was by immunoSEQ multiplex PCR. The data hold about 140,000 clones, with around four fifths observed a single time. Unmatched junction bases numbered 2, after V lost 5 bases and J lost 8 bases. The germline V gene encodes CDR1 SEHNR and CDR2 FQNEAQ (reference sequence). This CDR3 comprises 13 residues. The TCR originated in a woman aged 40 to 50 who had recovered from COVID-19. This chain joins TRBV7-9 and TRBJ1-6, with 8 bases matching TRBD1. Sequenced: PBMCs or T cells enriched from blood (not recorded which). The CDR3 reads CASSETGDSPLHF. Written as DNA, the CDR3 is TGTGCCAGCAGCGAGACAGGGGATTCACCCCTCCACTTT.